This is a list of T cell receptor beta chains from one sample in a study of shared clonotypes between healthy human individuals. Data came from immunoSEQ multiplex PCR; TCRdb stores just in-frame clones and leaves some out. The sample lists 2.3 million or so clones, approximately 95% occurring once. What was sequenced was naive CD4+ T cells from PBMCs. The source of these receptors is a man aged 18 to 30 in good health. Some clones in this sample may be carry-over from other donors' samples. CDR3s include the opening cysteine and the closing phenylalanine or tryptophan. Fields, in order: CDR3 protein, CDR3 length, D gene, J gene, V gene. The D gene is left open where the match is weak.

CDR3: CASSLGQVNTEAFF; length: 14; D: -; J: TRBJ1-1; V: TRBV5-1
CDR3: CAWGNRFNQPQHF; length: 13; D: -; J: TRBJ1-5; V: TRBV30
CDR3: CASSGWASGNTIYF; length: 14; D: -; J: TRBJ1-3; V: TRBV5-5
CDR3: CASSYGVSQPQHF; length: 13; D: -; J: TRBJ1-5; V: TRBV6-6
CDR3: CASSTGGLGGYTF; length: 13; D: -; J: TRBJ1-2; V: TRBV6-5
CDR3: CASSLPVGSSYEQYF; length: 15; D: -; J: TRBJ2-7; V: TRBV7-9
CDR3: CAWSLTGFSLHF; length: 12; D: -; J: TRBJ1-6; V: TRBV30
CDR3: CASSLGPGRSDEQYF; length: 15; D: -; J: TRBJ2-7; V: TRBV5-4
CDR3: CASSQLPSIANYGYTF; length: 16; D: -; J: TRBJ1-2; V: TRBV4-1
CDR3: CATRNTSGYTF; length: 11; D: -; J: TRBJ1-2; V: TRBV28
CDR3: CASSLDGTTSYEQYF; length: 15; D: -; J: TRBJ2-7; V: TRBV7-8
CDR3: CASSFYSSGSYEQYF; length: 15; D: TRBD2; J: TRBJ2-7; V: TRBV11-3
CDR3: CASSFLGGDFTGELFF; length: 16; D: TRBD1; J: TRBJ2-2; V: TRBV7-6
CDR3: CASRDRDRVAEKLFF; length: 15; D: TRBD1; J: TRBJ1-4; V: TRBV28
CDR3: CASLAGNSYEQYF; length: 13; D: -; J: TRBJ2-7; V: TRBV7-2
CDR3: CASKIDSNQPQHF; length: 13; D: -; J: TRBJ1-5; V: TRBV5-1
CDR3: CASSWSPGTSVTQETQYF; length: 18; D: TRBD2; J: TRBJ2-5; V: TRBV5-1
CDR3: CASSLGVYNEQFF; length: 13; D: -; J: TRBJ2-1; V: TRBV11-3
CDR3: CASSLEGNEQYF; length: 12; D: -; J: TRBJ2-7; V: TRBV5-4
CDR3: CASSLVVRDTQYF; length: 13; D: -; J: TRBJ2-3; V: TRBV11-2
CDR3: CAWTQGYEQYF; length: 11; D: -; J: TRBJ2-7; V: TRBV30
CDR3: CASRQLAGDYEQYF; length: 14; D: TRBD2; J: TRBJ2-7; V: TRBV4-1
CDR3: CASSLGGGTAIVAEAFF; length: 17; D: TRBD1; J: TRBJ1-1; V: TRBV28
CDR3: CASSRRLAGGLETQYF; length: 16; D: TRBD2; J: TRBJ2-5; V: TRBV11-1
CDR3: CASSVGGRLNEQYF; length: 14; D: TRBD2; J: TRBJ2-7; V: TRBV2
CDR3: CASSLEDRGYGYTF; length: 14; D: TRBD1; J: TRBJ1-2; V: TRBV7-2
CDR3: CASSLDGGAVSSYNEQFF; length: 18; D: -; J: TRBJ2-1; V: TRBV11-2
CDR3: CASSDRGQGETQYF; length: 14; D: TRBD1; J: TRBJ2-5; V: TRBV2
CDR3: CASSSPFGGYTF; length: 12; D: -; J: TRBJ1-2; V: TRBV28
CDR3: CASSWTAATNEKLFF; length: 15; D: -; J: TRBJ1-4; V: TRBV25-1
CDR3: CASVNSLSTDTQYF; length: 14; D: -; J: TRBJ2-3; V: TRBV12-5
CDR3: CASSQMDRGRYEQYF; length: 15; D: TRBD1; J: TRBJ2-7; V: TRBV6-5
CDR3: CASSFQFEKLFF; length: 12; D: -; J: TRBJ1-4; V: TRBV5-5
CDR3: CASSYGSTINYGYTF; length: 15; D: -; J: TRBJ1-2; V: TRBV6-6
CDR3: CASRWGTGDHYGYTF; length: 15; D: TRBD1; J: TRBJ1-2; V: TRBV5-5
CDR3: CASRSPSTYEQYF; length: 13; D: -; J: TRBJ2-7; V: TRBV19
CDR3: CASSLKAGYNEQFF; length: 14; D: TRBD2; J: TRBJ2-1; V: TRBV7-9
CDR3: CASSTLAGTPLSSYNEQFF; length: 19; D: TRBD2; J: TRBJ2-1; V: TRBV28
CDR3: CAISERGRDGNTIYF; length: 15; D: -; J: TRBJ1-3; V: TRBV10-3
CDR3: CASSLWNLGRGPDRSGNTIYF; length: 21; D: TRBD1; J: TRBJ1-3; V: TRBV28